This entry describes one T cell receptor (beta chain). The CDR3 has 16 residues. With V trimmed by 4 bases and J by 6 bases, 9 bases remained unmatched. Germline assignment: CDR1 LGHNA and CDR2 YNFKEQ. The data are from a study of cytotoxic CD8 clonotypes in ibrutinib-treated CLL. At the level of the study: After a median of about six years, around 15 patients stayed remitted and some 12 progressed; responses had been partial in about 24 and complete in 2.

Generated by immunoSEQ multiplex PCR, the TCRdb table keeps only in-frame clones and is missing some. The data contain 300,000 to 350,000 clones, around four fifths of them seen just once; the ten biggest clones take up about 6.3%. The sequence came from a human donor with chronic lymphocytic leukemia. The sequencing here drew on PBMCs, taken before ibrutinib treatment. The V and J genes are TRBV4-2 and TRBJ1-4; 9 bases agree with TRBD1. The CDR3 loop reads CASSRGYRGPDEKLFF. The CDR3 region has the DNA TGTGCCAGCAGCCGAGGCTACAGGGGGCCTGATGAAAAACTGTTTTTT.